The clone carrying this T cell receptor (beta chain) was picked up one time. Its antigen is unidentified. These data belong to a study of Ad26.COV2.S vaccination and SARS-CoV-2 variants. Study outcomes and limitations: Vaccine and placebo recipients had comparable breadth of non-spike TCRs.

Treatment defined: roughly 19 received Ad26.COV2.S at low or high dose, single or two shots; roughly five received placebo; per-sample allocation not given. Repertoires come from day 63 after the first vaccine or placebo injection. Germline V gene lookup returns CDR1 LNHNV and CDR2 YYDKDF (reference sequence). The CDR3 contains 16 residues. Trimming removed 1 base at V and 8 bases at J, with 17 bases between. Sequencing used immunoSEQ multiplex PCR; TCRdb keeps in-frame clones, though not all of them. Of about 350,000 clones in the sample, roughly 90% were seen once. The source material was peripheral blood, sampled in a trial of Ad26.COV2.S vaccine versus placebo. The receptor was isolated from a person between 18 and 65 years old who received the Ad26.COV2.S COVID-19 vaccine or a placebo. The chain has TRBV15 and TRBJ1-4; TRBD1 is a possible D gene (6 bases). The chain's CDR3 is CATSRVEGGYAEKLFF. CDR3 bases: TGTGCCACCAGCAGAGTCGAAGGGGGATATGCCGAAAAACTGTTTTTT.